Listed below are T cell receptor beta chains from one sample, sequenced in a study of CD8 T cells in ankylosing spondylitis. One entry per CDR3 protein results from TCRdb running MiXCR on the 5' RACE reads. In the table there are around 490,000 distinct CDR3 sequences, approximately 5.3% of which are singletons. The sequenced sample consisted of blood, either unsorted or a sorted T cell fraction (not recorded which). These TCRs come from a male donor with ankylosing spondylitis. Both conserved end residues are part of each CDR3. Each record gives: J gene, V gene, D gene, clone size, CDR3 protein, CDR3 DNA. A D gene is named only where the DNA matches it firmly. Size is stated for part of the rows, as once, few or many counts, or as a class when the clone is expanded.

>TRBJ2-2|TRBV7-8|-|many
CASHRGGELFF
TGTGCCAGCCACCGGGGCGGGGAGCTGTTTTTT
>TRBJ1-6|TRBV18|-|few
CASSPARTGRSPLHF
TGTGCCAGCTCACCAGCCAGGACGGGGAGGTCACCCCTCCACTTT
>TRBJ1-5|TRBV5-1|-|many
CASSPEDSSNQPQHF
TGCGCCAGCAGCCCGGAGGACAGTAGCAATCAGCCCCAGCATTTT
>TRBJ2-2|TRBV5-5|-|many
CASSLVGLKAGELFF
TGTGCCAGCAGCTTGGTGGGACTCAAGGCCGGGGAGCTGTTTTTT
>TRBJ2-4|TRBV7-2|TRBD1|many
CASSLTGTGEDIQYF
TGTGCCAGCAGCCTCACCGGGACAGGGGAAGACATTCAGTACTTC
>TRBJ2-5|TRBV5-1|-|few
CASSLIPGLLETQYF
TGCGCCAGCAGCTTGATTCCTGGGCTACTAGAGACCCAGTACTTC
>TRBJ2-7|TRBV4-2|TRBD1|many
CASSQRTADRVVYEQYF
TGTGCCAGCAGCCAGCGAACTGCGGACAGGGTTGTCTACGAGCAGTACTTC
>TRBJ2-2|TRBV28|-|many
CASTGVDTGELFF
TGTGCCAGCACCGGGGTCGACACCGGGGAGCTGTTTTTT
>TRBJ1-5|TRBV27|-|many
CASSFVAANNQPQHF
TGTGCCAGCAGTTTTGTGGCGGCAAACAATCAGCCCCAGCATTTT
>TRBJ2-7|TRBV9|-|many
CASSVDGSYEQYF
TGTGCCAGCAGCGTTGACGGCTCCTACGAGCAGTACTTC
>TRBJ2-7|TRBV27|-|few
CASGTTSLGVEQYF
TGTGCCAGCGGTACAACGAGCCTCGGGGTCGAGCAGTACTTC
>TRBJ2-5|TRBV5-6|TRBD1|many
CASSLTGGQGRETQYF
TGTGCCAGCAGCTTAACTGGGGGACAGGGGCGAGAGACCCAGTACTTC
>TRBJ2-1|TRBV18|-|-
CASSPPSQDINEQFF
TGTGCCAGCTCACCACCATCACAGGACATCAATGAGCAGTTCTTC
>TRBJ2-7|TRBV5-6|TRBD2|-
CASRGTSGSDEQYF
TGTGCCAGCAGAGGGACTAGCGGGAGCGACGAGCAGTACTTC
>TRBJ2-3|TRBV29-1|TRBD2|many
CSVLTSGGSTDTQYF
TGCAGCGTTCTAACTAGCGGGGGTAGCACAGATACGCAGTATTTT
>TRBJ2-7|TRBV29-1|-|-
CSVDPTSYEQYF
TGCAGCGTTGATCCCACGAGCTACGAGCAGTACTTC
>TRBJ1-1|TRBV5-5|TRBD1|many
CASSLFAGQKTEAFF
TGTGCCAGCAGCTTGTTTGCGGGACAGAAAACTGAAGCTTTCTTT
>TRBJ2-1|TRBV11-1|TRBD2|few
CASSPPGGRVSYNEQFF
TGTGCCAGCAGCCCACCCGGTGGGAGGGTGTCCTACAATGAGCAGTTCTTC
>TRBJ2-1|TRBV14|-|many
CASSPTGKSMYNEQFF
TGTGCCAGCAGCCCAACAGGGAAGTCTATGTACAATGAGCAGTTCTTC
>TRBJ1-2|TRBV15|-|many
CATSREGRGAYGYTF
TGTGCCACCAGCAGAGAAGGGAGGGGGGCGTATGGCTACACCTTC
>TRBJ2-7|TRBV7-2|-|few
CASSSNAQGIYEQYF
TGTGCCAGCAGCTCCAATGCTCAGGGGATCTACGAGCAGTACTTC
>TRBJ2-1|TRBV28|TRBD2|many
CASSYPPTSGDIYNEQFF
TGTGCCAGCAGTTATCCACCGACTAGCGGCGATATCTACAATGAGCAGTTCTTC
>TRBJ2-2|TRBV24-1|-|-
CATSDPRTDSGELFF
TGTGCCACCAGTGATCCCCGGACCGATTCCGGGGAGCTGTTTTTT
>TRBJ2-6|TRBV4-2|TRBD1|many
CASSQVTGGSGANVLTF
TGTGCCAGCAGCCAAGTTACAGGGGGCTCTGGGGCCAACGTCCTGACTTTC
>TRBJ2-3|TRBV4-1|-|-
CASSPTPMRRGTDTQYF
TGCGCCAGCAGCCCTACGCCTATGCGTCGGGGCACAGATACGCAGTATTTT
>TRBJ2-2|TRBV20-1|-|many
CSATLRQVNTGELFF
TGCAGTGCCACGCTGCGACAAGTAAACACCGGGGAGCTGTTTTTT
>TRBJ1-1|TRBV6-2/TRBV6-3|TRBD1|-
CASRTVDRGLYTEAFF
TGTGCCAGCAGAACCGTGGACAGGGGGTTGTACACTGAAGCTTTCTTT
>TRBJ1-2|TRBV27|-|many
CASSPYAGIYGYTF
TGTGCCTCCAGTCCATATGCAGGGATCTATGGCTACACCTTC
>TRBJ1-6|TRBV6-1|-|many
CASSEQQNNSPLHF
TGTGCCAGCAGTGAACAGCAGAATAATTCACCCCTCCACTTT
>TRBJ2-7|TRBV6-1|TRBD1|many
CASSAGQGIYEQYF
TGTGCCAGCAGCGCGGGACAGGGCATCTACGAGCAGTACTTC
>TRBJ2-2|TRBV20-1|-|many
CSAPPAGASNTGELFF
TGCAGTGCTCCCCCCGCGGGCGCGTCGAACACCGGGGAGCTGTTTTTT
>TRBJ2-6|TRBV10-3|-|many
CAISDSLAGFGANVLTF
TGTGCCATCAGTGACTCCCTCGCGGGGTTTGGGGCCAACGTCCTGACTTTC
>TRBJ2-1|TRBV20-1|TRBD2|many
CSARDRGGSNEQFF
TGCAGTGCTAGAGATCGGGGCGGGAGCAATGAGCAGTTCTTC
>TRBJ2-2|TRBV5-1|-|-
CATRYGTGNTGELFF
TGCGCCACCAGGTACGGGACGGGAAACACCGGGGAGCTGTTTTTT
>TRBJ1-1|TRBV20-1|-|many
CSAADGRNTEAFF
TGCAGTGCTGCAGACGGAAGGAACACTGAAGCTTTCTTT
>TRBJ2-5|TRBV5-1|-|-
CASSYSGPLETQYF
TGCGCCAGCAGCTACTCGGGCCCCCTTGAGACCCAGTACTTC
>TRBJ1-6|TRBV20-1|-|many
CSGSGTPNSPLHF
TGCAGTGGCTCCGGGACACCAAATTCACCCCTCCACTTT